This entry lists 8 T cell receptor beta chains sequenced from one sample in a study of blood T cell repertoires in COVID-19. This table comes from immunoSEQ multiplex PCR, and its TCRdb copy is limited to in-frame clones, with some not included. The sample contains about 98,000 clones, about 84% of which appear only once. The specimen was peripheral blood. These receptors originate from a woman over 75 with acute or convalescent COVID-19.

DNA for the CDR3: TGTGCCAGCAGCTTAGGGGCAGACACTAATGAAAAACTGTTTTTT. The encoded protein is CASSLGADTNEKLFF. J is TRBJ1-4 and V is TRBV7-9; D is undetermined. The V gene lost 1 base and the J gene lost 2 bases, with 8 bases spanning the gap. The V gene's germline CDR1 is SEHNR and CDR2 FQNEAQ (reference sequence). CDR3 length: 15 amino acids.

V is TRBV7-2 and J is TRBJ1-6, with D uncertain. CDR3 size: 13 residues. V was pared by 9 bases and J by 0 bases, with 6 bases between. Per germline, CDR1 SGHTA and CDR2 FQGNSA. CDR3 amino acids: CASKSSYNSPLHF. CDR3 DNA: TGTGCCAGTAAGAGCTCCTATAATTCACCCCTCCACTTT. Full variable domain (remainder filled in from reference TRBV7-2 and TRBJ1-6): GAGVSQSPSNKVTEKGKDVELRCDPISGHTALYWYRQSLGQGLEFLIYFQGNSAPDKSGLPSDRFSAERTGGSVSTLTIQRTQQEDSAVYLCASKSSYNSPLHFGNGTRLTVT.

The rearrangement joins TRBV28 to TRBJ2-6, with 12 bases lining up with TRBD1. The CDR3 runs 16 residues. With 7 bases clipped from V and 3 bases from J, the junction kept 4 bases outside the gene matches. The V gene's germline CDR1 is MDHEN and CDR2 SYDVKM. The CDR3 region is CASTRDRGLGANVLTF. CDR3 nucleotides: TGTGCCAGCACCCGGGACAGGGGGCTTGGGGCCAACGTCCTGACTTTC.

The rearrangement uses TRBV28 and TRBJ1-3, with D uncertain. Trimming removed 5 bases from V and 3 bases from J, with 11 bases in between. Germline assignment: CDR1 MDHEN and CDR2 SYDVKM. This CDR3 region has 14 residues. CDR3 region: CASSPQRVGNTIYF. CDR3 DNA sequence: TGTGCCAGCAGTCCCCAGAGGGTTGGAAACACCATATATTTT. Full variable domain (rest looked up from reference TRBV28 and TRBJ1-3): DVKVTQSSRYLVKRTGEKVFLECVQDMDHENMFWYRQDPGLGLRLIYFSYDVKMKEKGDIPEGYSVSREKKERFSLILESASTNQTSMYLCASSPQRVGNTIYFGEGSWLTVV.

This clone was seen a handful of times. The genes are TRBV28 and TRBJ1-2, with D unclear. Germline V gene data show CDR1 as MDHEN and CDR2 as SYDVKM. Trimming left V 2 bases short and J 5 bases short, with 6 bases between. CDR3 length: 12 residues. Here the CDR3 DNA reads TGTGCCAGCAGTTTAAACAGATATGGCTACACCTTC. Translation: CASSLNRYGYTF.

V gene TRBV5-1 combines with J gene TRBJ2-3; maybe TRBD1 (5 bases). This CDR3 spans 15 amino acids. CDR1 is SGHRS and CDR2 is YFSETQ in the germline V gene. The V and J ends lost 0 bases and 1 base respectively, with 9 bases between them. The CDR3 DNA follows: TGCGCCAGCAGCTTGGGAACAGGTCGCACAGATACGCAGTATTTT. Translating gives CASSLGTGRTDTQYF.

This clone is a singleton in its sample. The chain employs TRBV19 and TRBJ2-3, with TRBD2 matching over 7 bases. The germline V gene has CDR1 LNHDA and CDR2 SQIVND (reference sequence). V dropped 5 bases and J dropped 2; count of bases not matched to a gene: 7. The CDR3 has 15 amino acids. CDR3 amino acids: CASSRNRGDTDTQYF. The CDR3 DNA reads TGTGCCAGTAGTCGTAACCGGGGGGACACAGATACGCAGTATTTT.

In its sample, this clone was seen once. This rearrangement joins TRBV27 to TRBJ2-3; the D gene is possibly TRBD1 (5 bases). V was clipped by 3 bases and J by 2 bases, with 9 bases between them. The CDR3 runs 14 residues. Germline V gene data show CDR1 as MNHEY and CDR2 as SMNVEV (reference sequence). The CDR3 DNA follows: TGTGCCAGCAGTTTCCACAGGCTCACAGATACGCAGTATTTT. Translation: CASSFHRLTDTQYF.